The 10 T cell receptor beta chains reported below all come from one sample, sequenced in a study of STAT3 mutations in large granular lymphocyte leukemia. These TCRs are of unknown antigen specificity. General study findings and limits: Every T-LGLL patient had at least one immunodominant TCRbeta clonotype.

Some clones are missing from TCRdb's copy, which holds only in-frame ones; the method was immunoSEQ multiplex PCR. Of some 10,000 clones in the sample, 70% to 90% were seen once. The sample taken for sequencing was peripheral blood mononuclear cells. Receptor source: a man aged 55 to 70 with T-cell large granular lymphocyte leukemia. Some clones in this sample may be carry-over from other donors' samples.

This clone was seen more than once but under ten times. The chain recombines TRBV5-1 with TRBJ1-5, with D possibly being TRBD1 (5 bases). The CDR3 covers 14 residues. CDR1 and CDR2 from the germline V gene are SGHRS and YFSETQ. V lost 4 bases and J 4 bases, leaving 12 bases between the germline ends. The CDR3 region is CASSPSGGNQPQHF. The CDR3 bases are TGCGCCAGCAGCCCATCGGGGGGGAATCAGCCCCAGCATTTT.

The chain carries TRBV5-1 and TRBJ2-7; no firm D call. Trimming shortened V by 3 bases and J by 0 bases, and 13 bases separated the two germline ends. CDR1 is SGHRS and CDR2 is YFSETQ in the germline V gene. CDR3 size: 15 residues. In nucleotides, the CDR3 is TGCGCCAGCAGCTCCCGAACGGGCGGCTCCTACGAGCAGTACTTC. It encodes CASSSRTGGSYEQYF. The full variable domain, completed using reference TRBV5-1 and TRBJ2-7, is KAGVTQTPRYLIKTRGQQVTLSCSPISGHRSVSWYQQTPGQGLQFLFEYFSETQRNKGNFPGRFSGRQFSNSRSEMNVSTLELGDSALYLCASSSRTGGSYEQYFGPGTRLTVT.

V and J are TRBV6-5 and TRBJ1-2; D may be TRBD1 (6 bases). V lost 5 bases, J lost 7 bases, and 14 bases lay in between. This CDR3 has 13 amino acids. Per the germline V gene, CDR1 is MNHEY and CDR2 is SVGAGI. CDR3 coding DNA: TGTGCCAGCAGTCCAGGGGCCCGTGCTGGCTACACCTTC. Its translation: CASSPGARAGYTF.

Here the CDR3 DNA reads TGTGCCAGCAGCTTGACCGGACTAGCCTTCAATGAGCAGTTCTTC. Translating it yields CASSLTGLAFNEQFF. The chain couples TRBV5-4 to TRBJ2-1; 8 bases line up with TRBD2. The V segment lost 1 base and the J segment 6 bases; nucleotides outside the gene matches: 6. CDR3 size: 15 residues. Germline V gene sequence: CDR1 SGHNT, CDR2 YYREEE (reference sequence).

This sequence joins TRBV5-1 and TRBJ2-1; 14 bases match TRBD2. The CDR3 runs to 16 residues. CDR1 and CDR2 (germline): SGHRS, YFSETQ. Germline trimming cut 4 bases from V and 8 bases from J; bases unmatched to any gene: 8. In DNA, the CDR3 is TGCGCCAGCAGCCTTATGACTAGCGGGAGGGCACATGAGCAGTTCTTC. Protein: CASSLMTSGRAHEQFF.

This clone was recorded a few times. V and J are TRBV9 and TRBJ2-7, with 11 bases that match TRBD2. V lost 4 bases and J lost 3; bases outside the gene matches: 6. Germline CDR1 and CDR2: SGDLS and YYNGEE. The CDR3 sequence is 15 residues long. CDR3 nucleotides: TGTGCCAGCAGCCTCGGGACTAGCGGAATCTACGAGCAGTACTTC. Encoded protein: CASSLGTSGIYEQYF.

The genes are TRBV9 and TRBJ1-2; TRBD1 is a possible D gene (5 bases). Trimming left V 2 bases short and J 4 bases short, with 18 bases between. CDR1 and CDR2 from the germline V gene are SGDLS and YYNGEE. The CDR3 runs 16 residues. CDR3 DNA: TGTGCCAGCAGCGTGGCAGAGTCCTGGCAGGGCTATGGCTACACCTTC. Its protein is CASSVAESWQGYGYTF.

The chain carries TRBV18 and TRBJ2-7, with 12 bases matching TRBD2. CDR1 is KGHSH, CDR2 LQKENI, per germline. The length of the CDR3 is 16 residues. V lost 3 bases to trimming and J lost 5 bases; unmatched junction nucleotides: 8. CDR3 amino acids: CASSPQQLAGGHEQYF. The CDR3 DNA sequence: TGTGCCAGCTCACCGCAACAGCTAGCGGGAGGGCACGAGCAGTACTTC.

V is TRBV29-1 and J is TRBJ2-7; possibly TRBD1 for D (7 bases). The CDR3 covers 15 residues. Trimming pared 4 bases from V and 0 bases from J, leaving 16 bases between. From germline, CDR1 is SQVTM and CDR2 ANQGSEA. The CDR3 DNA sequence: TGCAGCGTTGCCAGGGGGGAGTTGGGCTCCTACGAGCAGTACTTC. Its translation is CSVARGELGSYEQYF.

The V gene is TRBV2, the J gene TRBJ2-5; D is unclear. Germline values: CDR1 SNHLY, CDR2 FYNNEI. Between the trimmed V and J ends, which lost 4 bases and 5 bases, there was a span of 5 bases. CDR3 size: 11 residues. The CDR3 nucleotides read TGTGCCAGCAGTGGGTGGGAGACCCAGTACTTC. Its protein is CASSGWETQYF.